The next 27 T cell receptor beta chains were all read from a single sample in a study of blood T cell repertoires in COVID-19. Libraries were prepared by immunoSEQ multiplex PCR; TCRdb keeps only in-frame clonotypes and omits some of them. The data show about 260,000 clones, with around 87% seen just once and over 5% held by the top ten. The sample taken for sequencing was peripheral blood. These receptor sequences come from a woman between 55 and 75 years old with COVID-19, enrolled during active disease.

V gene TRBV5-1 combines with J gene TRBJ2-1; TRBD2 agrees at 11 bases. Germline assignment: CDR1 SGHRS and CDR2 YFSETQ. After removal of 3 bases from V and 0 bases from J, the junction contained 8 bases not matched to a gene. There are 18 residues in the CDR3. The DNA of the CDR3 is TGCGCCAGCAGCTCCCCTTCTAGCGGGGGGAGCTCCTACAATGAGCAGTTCTTC. Protein: CASSSPSSGGSSYNEQFF.

The chain links TRBV10-3 to TRBJ1-2, with TRBD1 matching 8 bases. CDR1 is ENHRY and CDR2 is SYGVKD in the germline V gene. With 5 bases clipped from V and 4 bases from J, the junction kept 3 bases outside the gene matches. The length of the CDR3 is 13 residues. The CDR3 DNA sequence: TGTGCCATCAGTTCTGGACAGGGCTATGGCTACACCTTC. Residues: CAISSGQGYGYTF.

This chain links TRBV6-5 with TRBJ2-5, with 10 bases aligning to TRBD1. Germline values: CDR1 MNHEY, CDR2 SVGAGI. CDR3 length: 15 amino acids. V shed 6 bases, J shed 5 bases, and the junction held 9 bases outside the gene matches. CDR3 region: CASRPQPGQGETQYF. Written as DNA, the CDR3 is TGTGCCAGCAGACCCCAGCCGGGACAGGGGGAGACCCAGTACTTC.

The CDR3: CASSQEGTVSLGEQFF. CDR3 DNA: TGTGCCAGCAGCCAAGAGGGTACGGTTAGCTTGGGTGAGCAGTTCTTC. The chain uses TRBV3-1 (or the pseudogene TRBV3-2) and TRBJ2-1, with D unresolved. From germline, CDR1 is LGHDT and CDR2 YNNKEL (reference sequence). The V end lost 0 bases, the J end lost 9 bases, and 18 bases lay between the germline ends. CDR3 length: 16 amino acids.

V and J are TRBV16 and TRBJ1-5, with D unclear. The CDR3 loop spans 14 amino acids. Germline loops: CDR1 KGHSY, CDR2 FQNENV. V lost 4 bases to trimming and J lost 5 bases, with 12 bases between them. CDR3 protein: CASSPGRIHQPQHF. CDR3 coding DNA: TGTGCCAGCAGCCCTGGGAGGATCCATCAGCCCCAGCATTTT.

Concerning this clone: In the same sample, other DNA sequences code for this CDR3. The gene calls are TRBV7-8 and TRBJ2-1; 13 nucleotides align to TRBD2. Germline V gene sequence: CDR1 SGHVS, CDR2 FQNEAQ. V was clipped by 5 bases and J by 1 base; unmatched bases: 5. The CDR3 covers 17 residues. The CDR3 region has the DNA TGTGCCAGCAGCATTGGACTAGCGGGAGTGTCCTACAATGAGCAGTTCTTC. This translates into CASSIGLAGVSYNEQFF.

The chain carries TRBV19 and TRBJ1-5; D possibly corresponds to TRBD1 (5 bases). This CDR3 spans 14 amino acids. Trimming shortened V by 2 bases and J by 5 bases, and 10 bases separated the two germline ends. Germline-derived CDR1 and CDR2 are LNHDA and SQIVND (reference sequence). The CDR3 loop is CASSISGGDQPQHF. In DNA, the CDR3 is TGTGCCAGTAGTATAAGCGGGGGAGATCAGCCCCAGCATTTT. Variable domain in full (rest from reference TRBV19 and TRBJ1-5): DGGITQSPKYLFRKEGQNVTLSCEQNLNHDAMYWYRQDPGQGLRLIYYSQIVNDFQKGDIAEGYSVSREKKESFPLTVTSAQKNPTAFYLCASSISGGDQPQHFGDGTRLSIL.

V and J are TRBV3-1 (or the pseudogene TRBV3-2) and TRBJ2-7; 15 bases match TRBD2. This CDR3 has 16 residues. The germline V gene has CDR1 LGHDT and CDR2 YNNKEL (reference sequence). The junction had 8 bases not matched to a gene; V was cut back by 5 bases and J by 6 bases. This CDR3 reads CASSKGLAGGPGEQYF. The CDR3, as DNA: TGTGCCAGCAGCAAAGGACTAGCGGGAGGGCCGGGCGAGCAGTACTTC.

The chain combines TRBV27 with TRBJ2-1; perhaps TRBD2 as D (7 bases). Germline V CDR1 and CDR2: MNHEY, SMNVEV (reference sequence). The CDR3 is made up of 17 amino acids. V was clipped by 3 bases and J by 5 bases, with 20 bases between them. CDR3 residues: CASSLRLARGPNNEQFF. The CDR3 DNA is TGTGCCAGCAGTTTGCGACTAGCCAGGGGCCCCAACAATGAGCAGTTCTTC.

This chain joins TRBV18 and TRBJ2-1; perhaps TRBD2 as D (6 bases). CDR1 is KGHSH, CDR2 LQKENI, per germline. V was cut by 6 bases and J by 5 bases, with 23 bases left in between. This CDR3 comprises 17 residues. The CDR3 reads CASSLATAGPTHNEQFF. The CDR3 nucleotides read TGTGCCAGCTCTCTGGCTACCGCGGGACCTACCCACAATGAGCAGTTCTTC.

The gene calls are TRBV15 and TRBJ2-1, with a weak D call TRBD1 (5 bases). The germline V gene encodes CDR1 LNHNV and CDR2 YYDKDF (reference sequence). This CDR3 is built from 15 residues. Trimming stripped 0 bases from V and 6 bases from J, with 12 bases between. The CDR3 sequence is CATSRDRVGVNEQFF. For the CDR3, the DNA is TGTGCCACCAGCAGAGATCGTGTAGGGGTCAATGAGCAGTTCTTC.

In DNA form, the CDR3 reads TGTGCCAGCAGTTACTCCCGACTAGCGAACTCCTACAATGAGCAGTTCTTC. Protein product: CASSYSRLANSYNEQFF. The rearrangement uses TRBV6-2 or TRBV6-3 and TRBJ2-1; 8 bases map to TRBD2. V gave up 0 bases and J gave up 0 bases; unmatched junction bases: 4. The CDR3 sequence is 17 residues long. Germline V gene data show CDR1 as MNHEY and CDR2 as SVGEGT.

The V call is TRBV28, the J call TRBJ2-4, with D tentatively TRBD1 (5 bases). Per the germline V gene, CDR1 is MDHEN and CDR2 is SYDVKM. CDR3 length equals 15 residues. Trimming pared 2 bases from V and 6 bases from J, leaving 14 bases between. This CDR3 is CASSLALMGRNIQYF. CDR3 DNA sequence: TGTGCCAGCAGTTTAGCACTTATGGGGCGAAACATTCAGTACTTC.

About this clone itself: The sample has other DNA sequences that encode this CDR3 too. As DNA, the CDR3 is TGCGCCAGCAGCTTGGTATCAGGGGGCGGTCAGCCCCAGCATTTT. It encodes CASSLVSGGGQPQHF. The rearrangement joins TRBV5-1 to TRBJ1-5; the match to TRBD1 covers 8 bases. Per germline, CDR1 SGHRS and CDR2 YFSETQ. V was clipped by 0 bases and J by 6 bases; unmatched bases: 5. The CDR3 runs 15 residues.

V gene TRBV6-2 or TRBV6-3 combines with J gene TRBJ1-2; 8 positions match TRBD1. The germline CDR1 and CDR2 sequences are MNHEY and SVGEGT. Trimming took 3 bases from V and 5 from J; bases not matched to a gene: 20. The CDR3 is 19 amino acids. The CDR3 region is CASSYTLRNPRDRLYGYTF. CDR3 nucleotides: TGTGCCAGCAGTTATACCCTCAGGAACCCACGGGACAGGCTTTATGGCTACACCTTC.

V usage is TRBV19 and J usage is TRBJ2-7; 11 nucleotides line up with TRBD2. The CDR3 has 16 amino acids. The trim removed 0 bases at V and 3 bases at J, leaving 4 bases unmatched. Germline CDR1 LNHDA, CDR2 SQIVND (reference sequence). This chain's CDR3 is CASSIDFTSGSYEQYF. Written as DNA, the CDR3 is TGTGCCAGTAGTATAGATTTTACTAGCGGGAGCTACGAGCAGTACTTC. Full variable domain (missing parts from reference TRBV19 and TRBJ2-7): DGGITQSPKYLFRKEGQNVTLSCEQNLNHDAMYWYRQDPGQGLRLIYYSQIVNDFQKGDIAEGYSVSREKKESFPLTVTSAQKNPTAFYLCASSIDFTSGSYEQYFGPGTRLTVT.

This clone was found a few times. V gene TRBV28 combines with J gene TRBJ2-2; maybe TRBD2 (6 bases). Germline CDR1 reads MDHEN; CDR2 reads SYDVKM. The CDR3 length is 15 residues. With 6 bases removed from V and 5 bases from J, the gap between germline ends came to 16 bases. CDR3 DNA: TGTGCCAGCAGCCCCCTAGCTGGGGGGACCGGGGAGCTGTTTTTT. Translated: CASSPLAGGTGELFF.

V gene TRBV21-1 combines with J gene TRBJ2-3; the listed D gene, TRBD2, was not tested against the DNA. TRBV21-1 represents a pseudogene. There are 22 residues in the CDR3. CDR3 amino acids: CASSKGKFEREINREEADTQYF. As DNA, the CDR3 is TGTGCCAGCAGCAAAGGGAAGTTCGAGCGGGAGATAAATAGGGAGGAAGCAGATACGCAGTATTTT.

The chain has TRBV24-1 and TRBJ2-3; 7 bases are a match to TRBD1. The germline gives CDR1 KGHDR, CDR2 SFDVKD. The CDR3 has 16 residues. V lost 5 bases to trimming and J lost 6 bases; unmatched junction nucleotides: 13. DNA for the CDR3: TGTGCCACCAGTGGCCCAACAGGGGCCAGGGGGGATACGCAGTATTTT. This codes for CATSGPTGARGDTQYF.

The chain joins TRBV30 to TRBJ2-2, with a tentative D call TRBD2 (6 bases). Looked up from germline, CDR1 is GTSNPN and CDR2 is SVGIG (reference sequence). CDR3 size: 14 residues. Trimming took off 8 bases at V and 5 bases at J, with 18 bases between the two ends. This CDR3 reads CAGAWRGDTGELFF. The CDR3 DNA sequence: TGTGCCGGGGCGTGGAGGGGAGATACCGGGGAGCTGTTTTTT.

The chain has TRBV10-3 and TRBJ2-5; no firm D call. Trimming removed 0 bases from V and 5 bases from J, with 4 bases in between. The CDR3 covers 12 residues. CDR1 is ENHRY and CDR2 is SYGVKD in the germline V gene. The CDR3 nucleotides are TGTGCCATCAGTGAGTCGCAGGAGACCCAGTACTTC. Protein: CAISESQETQYF.

This clone was picked up a small number of times. This chain uses TRBV5-1 with TRBJ1-6, with a tentative D call TRBD1 (5 bases). CDR3 size: 14 residues. Germline loops: CDR1 SGHRS, CDR2 YFSETQ. V dropped 0 bases and J dropped 10 bases, with 11 bases sitting between them. The chain's CDR3 is CASSLDSGGSPLHF. The CDR3 region has the DNA TGCGCCAGCAGCTTGGACAGTGGGGGGTCACCCCTCCACTTT.

This clone came up a few times. The J gene is TRBJ1-2, the V gene TRBV18, with 8 bases matching TRBD1. J lost 0 bases, V lost 6 bases, and 15 bases had no gene match. Germline CDR1 KGHSH, CDR2 LQKENI. CDR3 length: 18 residues. The DNA for the CDR3 is TGTGCCAGCTCGCCTACCGGGACAGGAGCGTCAACTAACTATGGCTACACCTTC. Protein product: CASSPTGTGASTNYGYTF.

This chain links TRBV29-1 with TRBJ2-7; TRBD2 is a possible D gene (5 bases). CDR3 length: 13 amino acids. Germline V lookup: CDR1 SQVTM, CDR2 ANQGSEA. V lost 5 bases to trimming and J lost 2 bases, with 13 bases between them. The CDR3 DNA reads as TGCAGCGTTAGCTCGACTACTGCCTACGAGCAGTACTTC. Its protein is CSVSSTTAYEQYF.

This chain joins TRBV5-1 and TRBJ1-1; 7 nucleotides align to TRBD1. Germline loops: CDR1 SGHRS, CDR2 YFSETQ. The ends lost 2 bases at V and 6 bases at J; junction bases unmatched: 1. This CDR3 region has 12 residues. The CDR3 DNA reads TGCGCCAGCAGCTTAACAGGGGCTGAAGCTTTCTTT. It specifies CASSLTGAEAFF.

The V call is TRBV7-9, the J call TRBJ2-5; TRBD2 is a possible D gene (6 bases). V lost 6 bases and J lost 1, with 12 bases in between. Germline CDR1 is SEHNR and CDR2 is FQNEAQ (reference sequence). This CDR3 has 14 amino acids. CDR3 protein: CASSPTSIQETQYF. The CDR3 coding sequence is TGTGCCAGCAGTCCCACTAGCATCCAAGAGACCCAGTACTTC.

The V call is TRBV5-4, the J call TRBJ2-1; TRBD2 matches at 9 bases. This CDR3 has 15 amino acids. V lost 4 bases, J lost 6 bases, and 8 bases stayed unmatched. Looked up from germline, CDR1 is SGHNT and CDR2 is YYREEE (reference sequence). CDR3 residues: CASSAGSGRTNEQFF. The CDR3 DNA follows: TGTGCCAGCAGCGCGGGTAGCGGGAGAACCAATGAGCAGTTCTTC.